What follows are 7 T cell receptor beta chains derived from one specimen sequenced in a study of shared clonotypes between healthy human individuals. Some clones are missing from TCRdb's copy, which holds only in-frame ones; the method was immunoSEQ multiplex PCR. The sample consists of some 530,000 clones, roughly 80% of them appearing once. The material sequenced was PBMCs. The receptor set was obtained from a woman aged 40-49 years in good health. Some clones in this sample may be carry-over from other donors' samples.

Notes on this clone: This sample includes further DNA sequences coding for the same CDR3. The chain carries TRBV7-9 and TRBJ1-4, with D uncertain. The germline V gene encodes CDR1 SEHNR and CDR2 FQNEAQ (reference sequence). V lost 5 bases and J 7 bases, leaving 8 bases between the germline ends. The CDR3 is 12 residues long. The CDR3 loop is CASSLLGEKLFF. CDR3 coding DNA: TGTGCCAGCAGCCTACTCGGTGAAAAACTGTTTTTT.

The chain joins TRBV6-1 to TRBJ2-3; the D is unclear. CDR1 MNHNS and CDR2 SASEGT come from the germline V gene. Trimming removed 5 bases at V and 7 bases at J, with 7 bases between. CDR3 size: 11 residues. CDR3 sequence (DNA): TGTGCCAGCAGTCTAGGTAATACGCAGTATTTT. Amino acid sequence: CASSLGNTQYF.

The chain recombines TRBV29-1 with TRBJ2-1, with a possible D match to TRBD1 (5 bases). Trimming took 6 bases from V and 0 from J, leaving 12 bases between them. The CDR3 length is 14 residues. The germline gives CDR1 SQVTM, CDR2 ANQGSEA. CDR3 region: CSVQGQDSYNEQFF. CDR3 sequence (DNA): TGCAGCGTCCAAGGACAAGACTCCTACAATGAGCAGTTCTTC.

This chain uses TRBV25-1 with TRBJ2-1; 9 bases line up with TRBD1. There are 17 residues in the CDR3. CDR1 and CDR2 from the germline V gene are MGHDK and SYGVNS. J gave up 8 bases and V 4 bases, and 15 bases lay outside the gene matches. The CDR3 region is CASSVTTRDRVRDEQFF. As DNA, the CDR3 is TGTGCCAGCAGTGTAACCACCCGGGACAGGGTCCGGGATGAGCAGTTCTTC.

The rearrangement uses TRBV20-1 and TRBJ2-7; D unresolved. CDR3 size: 11 residues. Trimming removed 1 base at V and 2 bases at J, with 3 bases between. The V gene's germline CDR1 is DFQATT and CDR2 SNEGSKA (reference sequence). The CDR3 coding sequence is TGCAGTGCTAGAGTAACCTACGAGCAGTACTTC. It is translated as CSARVTYEQYF.

The chain carries TRBV7-9 and TRBJ2-2, with D maybe TRBD2 (5 bases). V gave up 5 bases and J gave up 4 bases, with 17 bases separating them. The germline gives CDR1 SEHNR, CDR2 FQNEAQ (reference sequence). The CDR3 spans 16 residues. Here the CDR3 DNA reads TGTGCCAGCAGCAACAGTAGGACTCGCTCCACCGGGGAGCTGTTTTTT. This encodes CASSNSRTRSTGELFF.

With respect to this clone: The same CDR3 can be traced to other DNA sequences in this sample. The rearrangement links TRBV19 to TRBJ2-5; perhaps TRBD1 as D (6 bases). Trimming cost V 5 bases and J 1 base, with 11 bases left between them. This CDR3 contains 14 residues. Per germline, CDR1 LNHDA and CDR2 SQIVND (reference sequence). CDR3 loop: CASSPGHLQETQYF. DNA of the CDR3: TGTGCCAGTAGTCCGGGACACCTCCAAGAGACCCAGTACTTC.